This TCR beta chain is from a study of OX40 agonist ivuxolimab in advanced cancers. As for the study in general: Patients were 65% to 85% male with ages roughly 20 to 90, mean 60.

This clone was observed a few times. TCRdb's table, derived via immunoSEQ multiplex PCR, lists solely in-frame clones and lacks some. The sample lists roughly 89,000 clones, more than 75% occurring once. Germline CDR1 is SEHNR and CDR2 is FQNEAQ (reference sequence). With V trimmed by 3 bases and J by 4 bases, 5 bases remained unmatched. The CDR3 spans 14 residues. This chain links TRBV7-9 with TRBJ2-7; 8 bases agree with TRBD2. The specimen was CD4+ or CD8+ T cells sorted from blood, collected in a trial of the OX40 agonist ivuxolimab. This receptor was identified in an adult with an advanced solid tumor such as melanoma, head and neck, liver or kidney cancer. The CDR3 DNA follows: TGTGCCAGCAGCTTCGGTAGCGGGGCATACGAGCAGTACTTC. This codes for CASSFGSGAYEQYF.